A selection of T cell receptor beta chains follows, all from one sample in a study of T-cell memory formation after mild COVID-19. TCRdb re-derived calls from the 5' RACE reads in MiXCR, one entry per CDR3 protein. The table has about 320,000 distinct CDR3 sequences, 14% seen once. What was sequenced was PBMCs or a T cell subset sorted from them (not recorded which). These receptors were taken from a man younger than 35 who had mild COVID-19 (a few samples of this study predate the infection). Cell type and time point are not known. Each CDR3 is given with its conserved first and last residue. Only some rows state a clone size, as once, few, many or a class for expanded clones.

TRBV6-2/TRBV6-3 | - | CASSSQYRVSNQPQHF
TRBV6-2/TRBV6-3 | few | CASTNRGETGELFF
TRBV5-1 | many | CASSEGLAGTSGTQYF
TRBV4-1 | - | CASAFRGGPTSTDTQYF
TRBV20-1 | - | CSANEAEQFF
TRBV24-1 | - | CATSDFSSGNEQFF
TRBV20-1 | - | CSAIGGGLPYTEAFF
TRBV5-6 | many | CASSLLLAGELFF
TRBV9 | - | CASSVRAGTEAFF
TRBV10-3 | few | CAISEWAGREVYSYGYTF
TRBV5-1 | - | CASSLQDEQYF
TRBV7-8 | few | CASSSGTSGQPQHF
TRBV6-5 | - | CASSWGANYGYTF
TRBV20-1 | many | CSARVSGRGETQYF
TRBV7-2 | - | CASSLGWGPQHF
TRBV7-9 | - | CASSLVTSNYGYTF